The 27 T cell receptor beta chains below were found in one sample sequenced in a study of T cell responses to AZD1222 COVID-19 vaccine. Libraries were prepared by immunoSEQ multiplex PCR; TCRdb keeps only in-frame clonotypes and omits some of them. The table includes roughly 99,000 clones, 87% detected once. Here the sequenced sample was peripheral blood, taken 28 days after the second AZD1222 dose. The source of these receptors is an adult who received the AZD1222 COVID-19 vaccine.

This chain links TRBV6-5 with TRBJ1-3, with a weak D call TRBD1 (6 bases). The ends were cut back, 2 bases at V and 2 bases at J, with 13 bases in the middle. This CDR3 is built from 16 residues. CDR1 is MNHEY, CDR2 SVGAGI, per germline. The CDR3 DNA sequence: TGTGCCAGCAGTTACCTACAGGGAGTTGCTGGAAACACCATATATTTT. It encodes CASSYLQGVAGNTIYF.

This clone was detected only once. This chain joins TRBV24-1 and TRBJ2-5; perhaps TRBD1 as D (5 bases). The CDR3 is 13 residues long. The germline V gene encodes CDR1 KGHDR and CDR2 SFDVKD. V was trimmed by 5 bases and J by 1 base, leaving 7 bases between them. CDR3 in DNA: TGTGCCACCAGTGGGGGCGGCCAAGAGACCCAGTACTTC. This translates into CATSGGGQETQYF.

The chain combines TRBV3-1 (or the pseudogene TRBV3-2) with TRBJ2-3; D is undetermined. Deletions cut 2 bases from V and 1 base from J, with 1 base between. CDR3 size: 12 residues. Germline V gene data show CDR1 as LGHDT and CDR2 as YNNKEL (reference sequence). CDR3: CASSQRTDTQYF. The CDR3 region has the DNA TGTGCCAGCAGCCAACGCACAGATACGCAGTATTTT.

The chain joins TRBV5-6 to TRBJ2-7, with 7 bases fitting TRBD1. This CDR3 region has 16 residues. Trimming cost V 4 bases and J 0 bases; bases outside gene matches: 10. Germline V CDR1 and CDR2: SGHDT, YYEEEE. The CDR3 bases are TGTGCCAGCAGCGCAGGACCGGGACAGTCCTCCTACGAGCAGTACTTC. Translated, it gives CASSAGPGQSSYEQYF.

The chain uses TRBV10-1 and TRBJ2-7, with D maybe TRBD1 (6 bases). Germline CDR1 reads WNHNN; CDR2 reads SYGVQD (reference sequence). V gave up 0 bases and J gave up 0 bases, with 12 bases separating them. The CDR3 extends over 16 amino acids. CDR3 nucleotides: TGCGCCAGCAGTGAGTCGGCAGGGGCTAGCTCCTACGAGCAGTACTTC. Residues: CASSESAGASSYEQYF.

CDR3 amino acids: CASSPPGGTGPGDGYTF. The CDR3 nucleotides read TGCGCCAGCTCCCCACCGGGGGGTACAGGGCCTGGAGATGGCTACACCTTC. V is TRBV5-1 and J is TRBJ1-2; maybe TRBD1 (6 bases). Germline V gene sequence: CDR1 SGHRS, CDR2 YFSETQ. This CDR3 region has 17 residues. The germline V and J ends were trimmed by 7 bases and 6 bases, with 28 bases remaining between them.

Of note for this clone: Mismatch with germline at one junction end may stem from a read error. CDR3 nucleotide sequence: TGTGCCAGTAGTTTAGACAGGGATCCCTATGGCTACACCTTC. It is translated as CASSLDRDPYGYTF. The rearrangement uses TRBV19 and TRBJ1-2, with 7 bases fitting TRBD1. CDR3 length: 14 amino acids. Germline loops: CDR1 LNHDA, CDR2 SQIVND (reference sequence).

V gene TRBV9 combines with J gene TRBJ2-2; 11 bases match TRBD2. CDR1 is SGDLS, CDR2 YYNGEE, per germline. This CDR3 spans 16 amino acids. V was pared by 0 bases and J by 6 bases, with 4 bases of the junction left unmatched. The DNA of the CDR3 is TGTGCCAGCAGCGTAGTTAGCGGGGGGGCTCCCGGGGAGCTGTTTTTT. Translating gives CASSVVSGGAPGELFF. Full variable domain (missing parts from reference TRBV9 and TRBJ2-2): DSGVTQTPKHLITATGQRVTLRCSPRSGDLSVYWYQQSLDQGLQFLIQYYNGEERAKGNILERFSAQQFPDLHSELNLSSLELGDSALYFCASSVVSGGAPGELFFGEGSRLTVL.

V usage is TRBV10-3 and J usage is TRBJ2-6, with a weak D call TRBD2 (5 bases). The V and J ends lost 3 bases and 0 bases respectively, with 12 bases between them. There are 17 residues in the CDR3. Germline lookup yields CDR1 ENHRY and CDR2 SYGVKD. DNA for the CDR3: TGTGCCATCAGTGACATAGCAGCGGACTCTGGGGCCAACGTCCTGACTTTC. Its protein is CAISDIAADSGANVLTF.

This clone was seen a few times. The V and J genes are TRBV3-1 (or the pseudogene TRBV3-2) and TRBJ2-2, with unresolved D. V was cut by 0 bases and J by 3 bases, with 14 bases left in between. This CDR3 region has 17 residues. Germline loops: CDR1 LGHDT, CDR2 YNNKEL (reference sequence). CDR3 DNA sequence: TGTGCCAGCAGCCAAGAGGATAGCAGACCCGACACCGGGGAGCTGTTTTTT. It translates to CASSQEDSRPDTGELFF.

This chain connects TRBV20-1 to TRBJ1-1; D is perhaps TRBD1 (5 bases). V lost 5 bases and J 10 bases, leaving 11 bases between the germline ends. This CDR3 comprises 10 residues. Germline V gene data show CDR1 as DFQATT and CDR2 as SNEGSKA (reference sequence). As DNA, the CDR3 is TGCAGTGCTCCCCTGGGGGGAGCTTTCTTT. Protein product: CSAPLGGAFF.

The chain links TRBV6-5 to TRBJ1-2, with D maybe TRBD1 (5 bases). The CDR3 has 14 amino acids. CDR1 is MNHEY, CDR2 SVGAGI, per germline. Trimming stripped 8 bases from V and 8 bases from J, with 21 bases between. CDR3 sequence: CASGSLGPPGGYTF. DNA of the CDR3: TGTGCCAGCGGCTCTTTGGGGCCCCCGGGGGGCTACACCTTC.

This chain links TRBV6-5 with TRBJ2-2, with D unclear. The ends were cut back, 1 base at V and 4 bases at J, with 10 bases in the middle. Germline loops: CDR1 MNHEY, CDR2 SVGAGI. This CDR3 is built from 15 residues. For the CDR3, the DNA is TGTGCCAGCAGTTACTGGGCCGCGACCACCGGGGAGCTGTTTTTT. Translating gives CASSYWAATTGELFF.

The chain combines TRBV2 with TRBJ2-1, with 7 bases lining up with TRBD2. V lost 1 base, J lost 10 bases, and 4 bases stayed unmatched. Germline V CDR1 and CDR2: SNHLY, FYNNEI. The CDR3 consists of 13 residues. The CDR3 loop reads CASSEVEGGEQFF. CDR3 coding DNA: TGTGCCAGCAGTGAAGTGGAGGGAGGGGAGCAGTTCTTC.

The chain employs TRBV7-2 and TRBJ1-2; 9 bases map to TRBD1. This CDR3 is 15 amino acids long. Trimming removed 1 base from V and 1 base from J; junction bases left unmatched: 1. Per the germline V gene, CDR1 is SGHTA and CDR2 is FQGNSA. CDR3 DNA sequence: TGTGCCAGCAGCTTAGGACAGGGGGTTAACTATGGCTACACCTTC. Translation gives CASSLGQGVNYGYTF.

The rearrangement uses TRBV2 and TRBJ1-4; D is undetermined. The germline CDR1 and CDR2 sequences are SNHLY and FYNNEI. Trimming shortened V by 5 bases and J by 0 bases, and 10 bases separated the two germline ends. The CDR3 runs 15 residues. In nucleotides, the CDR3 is TGTGCCAGCAGTTACGGGGATTCAACTAATGAAAAACTGTTTTTT. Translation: CASSYGDSTNEKLFF. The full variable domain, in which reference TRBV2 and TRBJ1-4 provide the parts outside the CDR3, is EPEVTQTPSHQVTQMGQEVILRCVPISNHLYFYWYRQILGQKVEFLVSFYNNEISEKSEIFDDQFSVERPDGSNFTLKIRSTKLEDSAMYFCASSYGDSTNEKLFFGSGTQLSVL.

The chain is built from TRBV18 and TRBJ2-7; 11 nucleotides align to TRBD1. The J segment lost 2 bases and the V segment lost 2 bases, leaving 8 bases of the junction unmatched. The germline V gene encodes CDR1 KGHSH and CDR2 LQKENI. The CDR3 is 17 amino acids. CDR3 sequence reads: CASSPGTGGQGAYEQYF. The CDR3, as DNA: TGTGCCAGCTCACCAGGTACGGGGGGACAGGGGGCCTACGAGCAGTACTTC.

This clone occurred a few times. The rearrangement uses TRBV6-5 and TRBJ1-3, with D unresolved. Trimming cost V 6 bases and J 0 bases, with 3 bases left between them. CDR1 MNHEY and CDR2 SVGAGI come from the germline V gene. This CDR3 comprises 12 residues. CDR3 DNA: TGTGCCAGCAGAAGCTCTGGAAACACCATATATTTT. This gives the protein CASRSSGNTIYF.

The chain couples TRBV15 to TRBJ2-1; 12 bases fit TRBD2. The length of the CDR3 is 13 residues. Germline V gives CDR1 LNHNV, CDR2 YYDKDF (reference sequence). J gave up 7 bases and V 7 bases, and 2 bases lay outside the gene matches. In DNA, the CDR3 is TGTGCCACCAAACTAGCGGGGGGTAATGAGCAGTTCTTC. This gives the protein CATKLAGGNEQFF.

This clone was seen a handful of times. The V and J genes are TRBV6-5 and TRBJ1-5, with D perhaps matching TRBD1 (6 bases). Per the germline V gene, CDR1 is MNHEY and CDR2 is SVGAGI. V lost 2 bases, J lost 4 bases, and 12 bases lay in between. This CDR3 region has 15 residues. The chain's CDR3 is CASSYTPGANQPQHF. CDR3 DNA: TGTGCCAGCAGTTACACTCCGGGGGCAAATCAGCCCCAGCATTTT.

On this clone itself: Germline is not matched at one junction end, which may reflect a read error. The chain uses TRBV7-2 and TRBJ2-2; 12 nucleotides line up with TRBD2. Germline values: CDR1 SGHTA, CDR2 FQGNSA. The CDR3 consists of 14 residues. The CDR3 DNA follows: TGTGCCAGCAGCCTAGCGGGGGGGACCGGGGAGCTGTTTTTT. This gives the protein CASSLAGGTGELFF.

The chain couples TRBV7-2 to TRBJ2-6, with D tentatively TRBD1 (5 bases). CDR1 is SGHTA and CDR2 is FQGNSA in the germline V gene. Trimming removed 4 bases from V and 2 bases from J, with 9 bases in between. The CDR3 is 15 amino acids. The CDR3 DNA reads TGTGCCAGCAGCTCTATAGGGGCTGGGGCCAACGTCCTGACTTTC. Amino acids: CASSSIGAGANVLTF.

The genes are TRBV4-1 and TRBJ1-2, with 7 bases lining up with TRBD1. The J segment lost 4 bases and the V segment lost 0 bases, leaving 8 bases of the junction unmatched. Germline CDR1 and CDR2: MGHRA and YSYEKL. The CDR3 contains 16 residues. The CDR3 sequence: CASSQDQATGTYGYTF. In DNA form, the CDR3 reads TGCGCCAGCAGCCAAGATCAGGCGACAGGGACCTATGGCTACACCTTC.

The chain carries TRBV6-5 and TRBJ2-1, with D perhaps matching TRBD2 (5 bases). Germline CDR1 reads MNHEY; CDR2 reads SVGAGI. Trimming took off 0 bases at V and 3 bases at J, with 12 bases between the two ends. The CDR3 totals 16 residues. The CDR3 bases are TGTGCCAGCAGTTACTCGACCGGGGTACTCTACAATGAGCAGTTCTTC. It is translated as CASSYSTGVLYNEQFF.

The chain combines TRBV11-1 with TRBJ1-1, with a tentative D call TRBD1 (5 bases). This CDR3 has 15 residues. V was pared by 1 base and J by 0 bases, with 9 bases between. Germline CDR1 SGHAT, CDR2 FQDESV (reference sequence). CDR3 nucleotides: TGTGCCAGCAGCTTAGGCAGGGTGATGAACACTGAAGCTTTCTTT. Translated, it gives CASSLGRVMNTEAFF.

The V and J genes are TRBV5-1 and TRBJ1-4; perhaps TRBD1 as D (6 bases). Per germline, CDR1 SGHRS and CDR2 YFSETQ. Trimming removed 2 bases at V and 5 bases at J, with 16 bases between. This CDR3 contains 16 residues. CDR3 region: CASSFSRGRTNEKLFF. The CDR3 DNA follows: TGCGCCAGCAGCTTTTCCAGGGGCCGGACAAATGAAAAACTGTTTTTT.

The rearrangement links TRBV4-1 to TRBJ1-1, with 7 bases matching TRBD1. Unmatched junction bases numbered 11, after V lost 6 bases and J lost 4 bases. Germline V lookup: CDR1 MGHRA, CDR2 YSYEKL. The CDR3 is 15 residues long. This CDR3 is CASRLPGQAGTEAFF. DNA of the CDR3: TGCGCCAGCAGACTTCCCGGACAGGCGGGCACTGAAGCTTTCTTT.